A selection of T cell receptor beta chains follows, all from one sample in a study of T-cell reconstitution after alpha-beta-depleted transplantation in children. TCRdb used MiXCR to reprocess the PCR reads, holding one entry per CDR3 protein. The repertoire holds about 540,000 distinct CDR3 sequences, with around 17% as singletons. The sequencing here drew on PBMCs from the stem cell graft donor, taken from the stem cell graft. Every receptor here comes from a human donor who donated a stem cell graft to a child with acute lymphoblastic leukemia. Each CDR3 is given with its conserved first and last residue. A D gene is named only where the DNA matches it firmly. Size is omitted from some rows. Given values are once, few, many or a class for expanded clones.

V gene	J gene	clone size	D gene	CDR3 DNA	CDR3 protein
TRBV5-1	TRBJ2-5	few	-	TGCGCCAGCAGCTTGGAATCCGGGCGATGGGAGACCCAGTACTTC	CASSLESGRWETQYF
TRBV7-3	TRBJ2-1	few	-	TGTGCCAGCAGCCGTAGGGGCAGGGGCAATGAGCAGTTCTTC	CASSRRGRGNEQFF
TRBV20-1	TRBJ2-2	few	-	TGCAGTGCTAGAGACAGGCACGGGGAGCTGTTTTTT	CSARDRHGELFF
TRBV5-1	TRBJ2-1	few	-	TGCGCCAGCAGCTTGGCCCGTGGGGGTAGGGGATACTCCTACAATGAGCAGTTCTTC	CASSLARGGRGYSYNEQFF
TRBV7-3	TRBJ2-1	few	-	TGTGCCAGCAGCTTAGGGGCTAGAGGTCATGAGCAGTTCTTC	CASSLGARGHEQFF
TRBV4-1	TRBJ2-2	few	-	TGCGCCAGCAGCCAAGAGATTACTAGGCTCGGGGAGCTGTTTTTT	CASSQEITRLGELFF
TRBV15	TRBJ2-1	-	TRBD2	TGTGCCACCAGGACTAGCGGGAGGGGCAATGAGCAGTTCTTC	CATRTSGRGNEQFF
TRBV29-1	TRBJ1-5	few	-	TGCAGCGTTGAAGCTACTATTCCGGGACATCAACATTTT	CSVEATIPGHQHF
TRBV2	TRBJ2-1	few	TRBD1	TGTGCCAGCATCCCACCATGGGGACAGGTCTCCTACAATGAGCAGTTCTTC	CASIPPWGQVSYNEQFF
TRBV6-5	TRBJ1-5	few	-	TGTGCCAGCAGTTACTCGGCCGGAGGGGCCAGTCAGCCCCAGCATTTT	CASSYSAGGASQPQHF
TRBV7-9	TRBJ1-2	few	-	TGTGCCAGCAGCTTAGGGGGGTCGACTGTTGGCTACACCTTC	CASSLGGSTVGYTF